The rows below give T cell receptor beta chains drawn from one sample of a study of Tregs in tolerant kidney transplant recipients. Method: immunoSEQ multiplex PCR; TCRdb's copy keeps in-frame clones and lacks some. The repertoire holds about 55,000 clones, with around 93% as singletons. Source: CD8+ T cells from blood (PBMCs), taken 24 months after the transplant. The source is a human patient who received a combined kidney and bone marrow transplant. The T cells may come from the graft donor. The CDR3 runs from the conserved cysteine through the conserved F or W. D genes are given only for firm matches. Clone size is given for some rows only: seen once, a few or many times, or a class if the clone is expanded.

CDR3nt,CDR3aa,j_gene,d_gene,abundance,v_gene
TGTGCCAGCAGCCCCCGCGGGACTAGCGGCTCCTACGAGCAGTACTTC,CASSPRGTSGSYEQYF,TRBJ2-7,TRBD2,.,TRBV9
TGTGCCAGCAGTTCTCTCACTAGCGGGGGTTGGGAGACCCAGTACTTC,CASSSLTSGGWETQYF,TRBJ2-5,TRBD2,.,TRBV28
TGTGCCAGCAGCTTACCGGGACTAGCGGGTCCAGATACGCAGTATTTT,CASSLPGLAGPDTQYF,TRBJ2-3,TRBD2,.,TRBV5-8
TGTGCCAGCAGCTTCGGACTAGCGGACTACGAGCAGTACTTC,CASSFGLADYEQYF,TRBJ2-7,TRBD2,few,TRBV5-6
TGTGCCAGCAGCTTAGTAACGGGGGTCGCAGATACGCAGTATTTT,CASSLVTGVADTQYF,TRBJ2-3,.,.,TRBV7-9
TGTGCCAGCAGCGGGGGGACTAGTCCCTCTGGGTACAATGAGCAGTTCTTC,CASSGGTSPSGYNEQFF,TRBJ2-1,TRBD2,.,TRBV9
TGTGCCAGCAACAGACAGGAGATTGAAGCTTTCTTT,CASNRQEIEAFF,TRBJ1-1,.,.,TRBV2
TGTGCCACCTCGACAGGGGTAACCTACGAGCAGTACTTC,CATSTGVTYEQYF,TRBJ2-7,TRBD1,once,TRBV11-2
TGTGCCAGCAGCTTACTAGCAGGTCTCTCCTACAATGAGCAGTTCTTC,CASSLLAGLSYNEQFF,TRBJ2-1,.,.,TRBV7-3
TGTGCCATCAGTGAGTTACAGACCAACACTGAAGCTTTCTTT,CAISELQTNTEAFF,TRBJ1-1,.,.,TRBV10-3
TGCGCCAGCAGCTTGGCCCCGCAGCTCCTAGGACTCGACTACAATGAGCAGTTCTTC,CASSLAPQLLGLDYNEQFF,TRBJ2-1,.,.,TRBV5-1
TGCGCCAGCAGCCAGGGAATACAGGGGAGCTCTGGAAACACCATATATTTT,CASSQGIQGSSGNTIYF,TRBJ1-3,TRBD1,once,TRBV4-1
TGTGCCAGCAGCTTACCCGGGACTAGCTCCGAGCAGTACTTC,CASSLPGTSSEQYF,TRBJ2-7,TRBD2,.,TRBV7-8
TGCGCCAGCAGCCTGGAAAGCGGGTCTAGCACAGATACGCAGTATTTT,CASSLESGSSTDTQYF,TRBJ2-3,.,.,TRBV5-1
TGTGCCAGCAGTTTAATCCTAGCAGATGGGTACGAGCAGTACTTC,CASSLILADGYEQYF,TRBJ2-7,.,few,TRBV27
TGTGCCAGCAGCAGGCGGACAGATGGCTACACCTTC,CASSRRTDGYTF,TRBJ1-2,.,.,TRBV21-1
TGCAGCGTTGAACAGAACACTGAAGCTTTCTTT,CSVEQNTEAFF,TRBJ1-1,.,.,TRBV29-1
TGCGCCAGCACAACAGGGTTCAGCTCCTACGAGCAGTACTTC,CASTTGFSSYEQYF,TRBJ2-7,.,once,TRBV10-2
TGTGCCAGCTCAGGAGCCCCGAACACTGAAGCTTTCTTT,CASSGAPNTEAFF,TRBJ1-1,.,.,TRBV18
TGCGCCAGCAGCCCAAGCCTCAGGGGGCGAGGGTTCAATGAGCAGTTCTTC,CASSPSLRGRGFNEQFF,TRBJ2-1,TRBD1,.,TRBV5-1
TGTGCCAGCAGCTTGGCAATCAGTCCAGGGTCGTATGGCTACACCTTC,CASSLAISPGSYGYTF,TRBJ1-2,.,.,TRBV5-8
TGTGCCAGCAGCTTAGGCTTACTAGCGGGAGTCCACGAGCAGTACTTC,CASSLGLLAGVHEQYF,TRBJ2-7,TRBD2,.,TRBV13
TGTGCCAGTAGTATGGGGACATACGAGCAGTACTTC,CASSMGTYEQYF,TRBJ2-7,.,.,TRBV19
TGTGCCAGCAGTGACTTGAATTCCCCCCCCCACTTT,CASSDLNSPPHF,TRBJ1-6,.,few,TRBV27
TGCAGTGCTAGCGGGAGGGCGGGCTACACCTTC,CSASGRAGYTF,TRBJ1-2,.,.,TRBV20-1
TGTGCCAGCAACCTTCTAGCGGGGCACCCGGATACGCAGTATTTT,CASNLLAGHPDTQYF,TRBJ2-3,TRBD2,once,TRBV11-2
TGTGCCAGCAGCGTAAGCGGGGGCTCCTACGAGCAGTACTTC,CASSVSGGSYEQYF,TRBJ2-7,TRBD2,.,TRBV11-1
TGCAGCGTTTTCTCCGGGGAGCCCGGGGAGCTGTTTTTT,CSVFSGEPGELFF,TRBJ2-2,.,once,TRBV29-1
TGTGCCAGCAGTTCCGAAACAGGTTACAGCAATCAGCCCCAGCATTTT,CASSSETGYSNQPQHF,TRBJ1-5,.,.,TRBV6-5
TGTGCCACCTGGACAGGGCTTAATGAAAAACTGTTTTTT,CATWTGLNEKLFF,TRBJ1-4,TRBD1,few,TRBV2
TGTGCCAGCAGTTTATACACTAGCGGCCTTGGCAATGAGCAGTTCTTC,CASSLYTSGLGNEQFF,TRBJ2-1,TRBD2,once,TRBV6-6
TGTGCCAGCAGTCAGTTAGCGGGGGGCAACAATGAGCAGTTCTTC,CASSQLAGGNNEQFF,TRBJ2-1,TRBD2,.,TRBV27
TGTGCCAGAACGGGTAGAACAGGCCTTGTCACAGATACGCAGTATTTT,CARTGRTGLVTDTQYF,TRBJ2-3,.,.,TRBV5-3
TGTGCCAGCAGCGTAGGCACAGATACGCAGTATTTT,CASSVGTDTQYF,TRBJ2-3,.,.,TRBV4-2
TGTGCCAGCAGCGCCTTTATGTCCGGGACAGACACCGGGGAGCTGTTTTTT,CASSAFMSGTDTGELFF,TRBJ2-2,TRBD1,.,TRBV9
TGTGCCAGCAGCTCCTCCCGGGACAGGGGGCGGGCCGGGGAGCTGTTTTTT,CASSSSRDRGRAGELFF,TRBJ2-2,TRBD1,.,TRBV7-6
TGTGCCAGCAGTTCCGACAGGGGTTCCTACGAGCAGTACTTC,CASSSDRGSYEQYF,TRBJ2-7,TRBD1,.,TRBV28
TGTGCCAGTAGTCTGTGGACAACCCCCACCTACGAGCAGTACTTC,CASSLWTTPTYEQYF,TRBJ2-7,.,.,TRBV19
TGTGCCACCAGGGGAGGGCCTAGCACAGATACGCAGTATTTT,CATRGGPSTDTQYF,TRBJ2-3,.,.,TRBV6-1
TGTGCCAGCTCTCACTCCCCCATGTACGAGCAGTACTTC,CASSHSPMYEQYF,TRBJ2-7,.,.,TRBV6-1
TGTGCCAGCAGTTGGCAGGGTCGTGAAGCTTTCTTT,CASSWQGREAFF,TRBJ1-1,.,.,TRBV25-1
TGTGCCAGCAGTCCGACTCGGGACAGGGGATTCAAACTGTTTTTT,CASSPTRDRGFKLFF,TRBJ1-4,TRBD1,.,TRBV27
TGCGCCAGCAGCCAACCGCCTAATACGCAGTATTTT,CASSQPPNTQYF,TRBJ2-3,.,.,TRBV4-1
TGTGCCGGCTTGACAGTGAACACTGAAGCTTTCTTT,CAGLTVNTEAFF,TRBJ1-1,.,.,TRBV30
TGTGCCATCGTCCGGGGGGGCCCCTACGAGCAGTACTTC,CAIVRGGPYEQYF,TRBJ2-7,TRBD2,.,TRBV2
TGTGCCAGCAGCCCAGGAGAGGGTATGAACACTGAAGCTTTCTTT,CASSPGEGMNTEAFF,TRBJ1-1,.,.,TRBV21-1
TGTGCCAGCAGCTTGGGTTTGACAGGGGAGGCTTTCTTT,CASSLGLTGEAFF,TRBJ1-1,TRBD1,.,TRBV5-6
TGTGCCAGCAGTTACTCGGATATCCGGACAGTCACTGAAGCTTTCTTT,CASSYSDIRTVTEAFF,TRBJ1-1,.,.,TRBV6-5
TGCGCCAGCAGCCCCACTAGCGGGAGGGCCAGAGCGTTAGAGGAGACCCAGTACTTC,CASSPTSGRARALEETQYF,TRBJ2-5,TRBD2,.,TRBV5-1
TGTGCCAGCTCACCACCCGTGGCGGGGATCAAGTACGAGCAGTACTTC,CASSPPVAGIKYEQYF,TRBJ2-7,.,.,TRBV18
TGTGCCAGCAGCGCGCGACAGGGGGCGCTTTTCTGGGCCAACGTCCTGACTTTC,CASSARQGALFWANVLTF,TRBJ2-6,TRBD1,.,TRBV13
TGTGCCAGCAGTTTTTCCGACAGCTACTACGAGCAGTACTTC,CASSFSDSYYEQYF,TRBJ2-7,.,.,TRBV27
TGCGCCAGCAGCTCCCGCGGACAGGGGGGGGGTCGGAGCTATGGCTACACCTTC,CASSSRGQGGGRSYGYTF,TRBJ1-2,TRBD1,.,TRBV5-1
TGTGCCACCAGCATTGAGCGGGACAACAATGAGCAGTTCTTC,CATSIERDNNEQFF,TRBJ2-1,.,once,TRBV15
TGCAGCGCCGACGGGGGGGGCGTCTCCTACGAGCAGTACTTC,CSADGGGVSYEQYF,TRBJ2-7,TRBD2,.,TRBV29-1
TGTGCCAGTAGTATAGGAGGGTGGGGTATGAACACTGAAGCTTTCTTT,CASSIGGWGMNTEAFF,TRBJ1-1,.,.,TRBV19
TGCGCCAGCAGCCAAGTCCCTGGGGGGTACGCCTACGAGCAGTACTTC,CASSQVPGGYAYEQYF,TRBJ2-7,.,.,TRBV4-1
TGTGCCAGCAGTTATGGGCCAGCGAACACCGGGGAGCTGTTTTTT,CASSYGPANTGELFF,TRBJ2-2,.,.,TRBV6-5
TGTGCCAGCAGCTCGCCCCGGGACAGGGTCACCTACGAGCAGTACTTC,CASSSPRDRVTYEQYF,TRBJ2-7,TRBD1,.,TRBV7-2